Shown below are 19 T cell receptor beta chains from a single sample sequenced in a study of CD8 T cells in ankylosing spondylitis. TCRdb recomputed calls from the 5' RACE reads with MiXCR, one row per CDR3 protein. The table shows 250,000 or so distinct CDR3 sequences, with 8% to 11% occurring only once. The sequenced material came from blood, either unsorted or a sorted T cell fraction (not recorded which). These receptors originate from a male donor with ankylosing spondylitis or in good health (not recorded which).

This clonotype was recorded many times. V is TRBV29-1 and J is TRBJ1-5, with 7 bases identical to TRBD1. CDR3 length: 14 amino acids. V gave up 2 bases and J gave up 0 bases; unmatched junction bases: 1. CDR1 is SQVTM, CDR2 ANQGSEA, per germline. The CDR3 here is CSVEWDSSNQPQHF. The CDR3 DNA reads as TGCAGCGTTGAATGGGACAGTAGCAATCAGCCCCAGCATTTT.

Many counts were recorded for this clonotype. This chain connects TRBV25-1 to TRBJ2-2; TRBD1 might be the D (5 bases). V was clipped by 8 bases and J by 1 base, with 11 bases between them. Germline V gene lookup returns CDR1 MGHDK and CDR2 SYGVNS. This CDR3 has 14 residues. For the CDR3, the DNA is TGTGCCAGCCTTGGACATTTGAACACCGGGGAGCTGTTTTTT. Translated: CASLGHLNTGELFF.

This clonotype has ten or more counts. The rearrangement links TRBV6-1 to TRBJ2-5; TRBD2 agrees at 8 bases. The CDR3 sequence is 14 residues long. With V trimmed by 2 bases and J by 10 bases, 9 bases remained unmatched. Per the germline V gene, CDR1 is MNHNS and CDR2 is SASEGT. CDR3 DNA sequence: TGTGCCAGCAGTGAAACTAGCGGCCCGGTGTTCCAGTACTTC. This codes for CASSETSGPVFQYF.

Concerning this clonotype itself: A much more abundant neighbour one base away suggests this may be a read error. V and J are TRBV18 and TRBJ1-1; D is undetermined. This CDR3 contains 13 residues. The germline V gene encodes CDR1 KGHSH and CDR2 LQKENI. CDR3 in DNA: TGTGCCGGCTCACCGACAAGAAACACTGAAGCTTTCTTT. This codes for CAGSPTRNTEAFF.

In this sample, this clonotype turned up many times. The chain couples TRBV5-6 to TRBJ2-4; weak D call: TRBD1 (5 bases). This CDR3 is 16 amino acids long. V was shortened by 1 base and J by 6 bases, with 17 bases between the two germline ends. Germline CDR1 and CDR2: SGHDT and YYEEEE. The CDR3 DNA reads TGTGCCAGCAGCTTGAGCCAGGGAAACTACATAAACATTCAGTACTTC. Translation gives CASSLSQGNYINIQYF.

V gene TRBV4-1 combines with J gene TRBJ1-2; TRBD1 matches at 11 bases. The CDR3 has 15 residues. The germline V gene has CDR1 MGHRA and CDR2 YSYEKL. Germline trimming cut 2 bases from V and 7 bases from J; bases unmatched to any gene: 6. The CDR3 DNA reads TGCGCCAGCAGCCAACCTCGGACAGGGGGCTCTGGCTACACCTTC. Residues: CASSQPRTGGSGYTF.

This clonotype showed up many times. The V gene is TRBV5-1, the J gene TRBJ1-1, with D uncertain. CDR1 and CDR2 (germline): SGHRS, YFSETQ. With 0 bases removed from V and 2 bases from J, the gap between germline ends came to 11 bases. The CDR3 contains 15 residues. The CDR3 is CASSLAVRGNTEAFF. CDR3 DNA: TGCGCCAGCAGCTTGGCGGTCCGGGGAAACACTGAAGCTTTCTTT. The full variable domain, in which reference TRBV5-1 and TRBJ1-1 provide the parts outside the CDR3, is KAGVTQTPRYLIKTRGQQVTLSCSPISGHRSVSWYQQTPGQGLQFLFEYFSETQRNKGNFPGRFSGRQFSNSRSEMNVSTLELGDSALYLCASSLAVRGNTEAFFGQGTRLTVV.

The V gene is TRBV6-5, the J gene TRBJ2-7; D is uncertain. Germline CDR1 MNHEY, CDR2 SVGAGI. CDR3 size: 13 residues. Trimming shortened V by 7 bases and J by 6 bases, and 16 bases separated the two germline ends. This CDR3 is CASMLGTGFEQYF. The CDR3 DNA sequence: TGTGCCAGCATGTTGGGCACCGGTTTCGAGCAGTACTTC.

This clonotype has ten or more counts. The CDR3 DNA is TGTGCCAGCAGTTACCCTGGGGCTGAAGCTTTCTTT. It encodes CASSYPGAEAFF. The chain combines TRBV6-5 with TRBJ1-1; the D is unclear. Germline CDR1 and CDR2: MNHEY and SVGAGI. V was cut by 2 bases and J by 6 bases, with 7 bases left in between. This CDR3 spans 12 amino acids.

There are many counts of this clonotype. The V gene is TRBV27, the J gene TRBJ2-6; no reliable D call. This CDR3 has 13 amino acids. Trimming left V 6 bases short and J 2 bases short, with 5 bases between. Germline CDR1 and CDR2: MNHEY and SMNVEV (reference sequence). The CDR3 DNA reads as TGTGCCAGCAGAGGTCCTGGGGCCAACGTCCTGACTTTC. This translates into CASRGPGANVLTF.

This clonotype has more than one count but fewer than ten. The chain couples TRBV30 to TRBJ2-1; D perhaps matches TRBD2 (6 bases). Per germline, CDR1 GTSNPN and CDR2 SVGIG (reference sequence). Trimming took off 3 bases at V and 3 bases at J, with 15 bases between the two ends. The CDR3 is 15 amino acids. CDR3: CAWRVQEGSYNEQFF. CDR3 nucleotide sequence: TGTGCCTGGAGGGTTCAGGAGGGGAGCTACAATGAGCAGTTCTTC.

Comment on this clonotype: A read error may account for a junction end that differs from germline. The V and J genes are TRBV6-2 or TRBV6-3 and TRBJ2-7, with 8 bases fitting TRBD1. Germline CDR1 is MNHEY and CDR2 is SVGEGT. The CDR3 consists of 14 residues. This CDR3 reads CASYQGANSNEQYF. CDR3 nucleotides: TGTGCCAGCTACCAGGGGGCGAACTCCAACGAGCAGTACTTC.

This rearrangement joins TRBV10-2 to TRBJ1-2, with 7 nucleotides matching TRBD1. J was trimmed by 4 bases and V by 7 bases; bases with no gene match: 9. The CDR3 loop spans 14 amino acids. The germline gives CDR1 WSHSY, CDR2 SAAADI. The DNA for the CDR3 is TGCGCCAGCAACGAACAGGGGTATAGCTATGGCTACACCTTC. It codes for CASNEQGYSYGYTF.

This clonotype was recorded at least ten times. The V call is TRBV5-1, the J call TRBJ1-6; D not resolved. The CDR3 contains 14 residues. Trimming pared 0 bases from V and 10 bases from J, leaving 11 bases between. Looked up from germline, CDR1 is SGHRS and CDR2 is YFSETQ. The CDR3 loop is CASSLVRPGSPLHF. CDR3 DNA sequence: TGCGCCAGCAGCTTGGTAAGACCGGGCTCACCCCTCCACTTT.

This clonotype turned up a few times. V gene TRBV7-2 combines with J gene TRBJ1-2, with D perhaps TRBD1 (6 bases). CDR3 size: 13 residues. Germline loops: CDR1 SGHTA, CDR2 FQGNSA. V was trimmed by 7 bases and J by 2 bases, leaving 11 bases between them. The CDR3 coding sequence is TGTGCCAGCAATTCAGGGGACAACTATGGCTACACCTTC. Residues: CASNSGDNYGYTF.

This clonotype appeared many times. This chain uses TRBV10-3 with TRBJ2-5, with TRBD2 identical over 7 bases. The junction had 10 bases not matched to a gene; V was cut back by 2 bases and J by 4 bases. The CDR3 length is 16 residues. Germline V lookup: CDR1 ENHRY, CDR2 SYGVKD. In DNA, the CDR3 is TGTGCCATCAGTGAGAAGGAGACTAGCTGGTCAGAGACCCAGTACTTC. Its protein product is CAISEKETSWSETQYF.

This clonotype appeared many times. The chain has TRBV20-1 and TRBJ2-5, with 8 bases fitting TRBD2. Germline V CDR1 and CDR2: DFQATT, SNEGSKA (reference sequence). The CDR3 totals 13 residues. Trimming took 4 bases from V and 4 from J; bases not matched to a gene: 5. CDR3 residues: CSATSGGRETQYF. The CDR3 bases are TGCAGTGCTACCTCGGGGGGGCGAGAGACCCAGTACTTC.

This clonotype was detected ten times or more. The chain has TRBV20-1 and TRBJ2-7, with 9 bases fitting TRBD1. The germline CDR1 and CDR2 sequences are DFQATT and SNEGSKA (reference sequence). The trim removed 4 bases at V and 5 bases at J, leaving 9 bases unmatched. The CDR3 extends over 14 amino acids. The CDR3 DNA sequence: TGCAGTGCTAAGACAGGGGGAGGGTGGAACGAGCAGTACTTC. Encoded protein: CSAKTGGGWNEQYF.

The genes are TRBV7-8 and TRBJ2-5; possible D gene TRBD2, 6 bases. The CDR3 totals 14 residues. The germline CDR1 and CDR2 sequences are SGHVS and FQNEAQ. V gave up 0 bases and J gave up 10 bases, with 15 bases separating them. CDR3 region: CASSLATGRRDQYF. CDR3 DNA sequence: TGTGCCAGCAGCTTAGCGACCGGAAGGAGGGACCAGTACTTC.